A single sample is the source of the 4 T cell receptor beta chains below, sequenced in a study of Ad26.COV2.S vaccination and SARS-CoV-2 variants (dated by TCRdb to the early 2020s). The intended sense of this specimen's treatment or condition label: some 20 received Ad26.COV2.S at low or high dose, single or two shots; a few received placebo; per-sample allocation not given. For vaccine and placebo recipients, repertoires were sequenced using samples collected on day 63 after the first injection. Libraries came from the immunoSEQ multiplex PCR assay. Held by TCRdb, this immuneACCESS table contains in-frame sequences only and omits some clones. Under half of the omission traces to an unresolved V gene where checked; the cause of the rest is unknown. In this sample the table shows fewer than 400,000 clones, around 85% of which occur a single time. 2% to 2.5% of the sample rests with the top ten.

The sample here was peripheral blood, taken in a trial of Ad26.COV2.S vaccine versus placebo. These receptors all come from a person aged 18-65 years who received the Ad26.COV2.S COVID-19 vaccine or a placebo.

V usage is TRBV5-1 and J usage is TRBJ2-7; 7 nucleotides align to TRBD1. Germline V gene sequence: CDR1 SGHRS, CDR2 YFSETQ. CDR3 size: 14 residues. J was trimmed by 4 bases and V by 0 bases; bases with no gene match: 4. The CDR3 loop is CASSLDRGPYEQYF. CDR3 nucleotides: TGCGCCAGCAGCTTGGACAGGGGTCCGTACGAGCAGTACTTC.

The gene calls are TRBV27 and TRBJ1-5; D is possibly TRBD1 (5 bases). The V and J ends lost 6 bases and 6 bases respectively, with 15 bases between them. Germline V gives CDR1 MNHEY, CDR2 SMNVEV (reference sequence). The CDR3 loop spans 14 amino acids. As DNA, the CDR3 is TGTGCCAGCAGACCCACCGGGACGGGTCAGCCCCAGCATTTT. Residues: CASRPTGTGQPQHF.

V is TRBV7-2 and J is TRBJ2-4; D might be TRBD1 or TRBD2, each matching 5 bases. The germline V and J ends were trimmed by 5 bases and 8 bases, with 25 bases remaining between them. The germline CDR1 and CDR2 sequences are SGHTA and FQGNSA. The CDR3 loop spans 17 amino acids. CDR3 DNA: TGTGCCAGCAGCCCCCAGGCGGGTGTGGGGATGGGGGACATTCAGTACTTC. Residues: CASSPQAGVGMGDIQYF.

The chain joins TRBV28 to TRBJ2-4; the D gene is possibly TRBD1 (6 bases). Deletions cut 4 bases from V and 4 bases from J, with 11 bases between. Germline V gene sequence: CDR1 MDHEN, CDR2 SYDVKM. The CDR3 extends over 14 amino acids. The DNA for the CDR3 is TGTGCCAGCAGTTCCCTCGGGACAAAAAACATTCAGTACTTC. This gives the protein CASSSLGTKNIQYF.